The next 21 T cell receptor beta chains were all read from a single sample in a study of cytomegalovirus exposure and HLA in healthy donors (TCRdb year 2017). The library was obtained by the immunoSEQ multiplex PCR assay. The multiplex PCR relied on a mix of 60 forward primers for TCR Vbeta segments and 13 reverse primers for TCR Jbeta segments. TCRdb obtained this table from immuneACCESS and retained in-frame rearrangements with V and J assigned. These tables miss some clones; where compared with another copy, unresolved V genes account for less than half of the shortfall, and the remainder is unexplained. The sample table shows around 150,000 clones, and over 60% are seen once. Jointly, the top ten make up 4% to 6% of the sample. The specimen sequenced was PBMCs. These TCRs come from a woman aged 45 to 65 in good health and CMV-seronegative.

The chain carries TRBV19 and TRBJ1-1; the D gene is possibly TRBD1 (6 bases). Deletions cut 6 bases from V and 1 base from J, with 15 bases between. The CDR3 runs to 15 residues. In germline, CDR1 is LNHDA, CDR2 SQIVND (reference sequence). As DNA, the CDR3 is TGTGCCAGTAGGGGGTCCGGGACACGGAACACTGAAGCTTTCTTT. It encodes CASRGSGTRNTEAFF.

Notes on this clone: Germline is not matched at one junction end, which may reflect a read error. This chain uses TRBV2 with TRBJ2-1; 10 bases agree with TRBD2. The germline gives CDR1 SNHLY, CDR2 FYNNEI. This CDR3 spans 15 amino acids. CDR3 sequence (DNA): TGTGCCAGCAGTCAAGCGGGGGGGTCATACAATGAGCAGTTCTTC. This codes for CASSQAGGSYNEQFF.

This chain uses TRBV7-2 with TRBJ1-3; a possible D gene is TRBD1 (5 bases). The V end lost 9 bases, the J end lost 0 bases, and 15 bases lay between the germline ends. In germline, CDR1 is SGHTA, CDR2 FQGNSA. The length of the CDR3 is 15 residues. The CDR3 reads CASGRGDPSGNTIYF. CDR3 bases: TGTGCCAGTGGCCGGGGGGATCCCTCTGGAAACACCATATATTTT.

The rearrangement uses TRBV2 and TRBJ2-6; 12 bases line up with TRBD2. The J segment lost 0 bases and the V segment lost 6 bases, leaving 6 bases of the junction unmatched. Germline V CDR1 and CDR2: SNHLY, FYNNEI. The length of the CDR3 is 18 residues. The CDR3 coding sequence is TGTGCCAGCAGACCCACTAGCGGGGGGCGCTCTGGGGCCAACGTCCTGACTTTC. This gives the protein CASRPTSGGRSGANVLTF.

The chain carries TRBV11-3 and TRBJ2-2; TRBD2 aligns across 8 bases. CDR3 length: 16 amino acids. Per the germline V gene, CDR1 is SGHNT and CDR2 is YENEEA. V lost 5 bases, J lost 0 bases, and 5 bases stayed unmatched. In DNA form, the CDR3 reads TGTGCCAGCAGCCAAATAGCGGGACCGAACACCGGGGAGCTGTTTTTT. Protein: CASSQIAGPNTGELFF.

CDR3 amino acids: CASRRRTGNTYEQYF. The CDR3 bases are TGTGCCAGCAGAAGAAGGACAGGGAACACCTACGAGCAGTACTTC. This sequence joins TRBV27 and TRBJ2-7, with 8 bases aligning to TRBD1. In germline, CDR1 is MNHEY, CDR2 SMNVEV (reference sequence). With V trimmed by 6 bases and J by 2 bases, 9 bases remained unmatched. CDR3 length equals 15 residues.

The CDR3 here is CASSLRTGTYGYTF. The CDR3, as DNA: TGTGCCAGCAGCCTAAGGACAGGGACCTATGGCTACACCTTC. J is TRBJ1-2 and V is TRBV6-5, with TRBD1 matching over 8 bases. CDR1 MNHEY and CDR2 SVGAGI come from the germline V gene. The ends lost 6 bases at V and 4 bases at J; junction bases unmatched: 7. The CDR3 length is 14 residues.

The J gene is TRBJ1-1, the V gene TRBV28, with D perhaps matching TRBD1 (6 bases). CDR3 size: 13 residues. V was trimmed by 4 bases and J by 6 bases, leaving 12 bases between them. The germline CDR1 and CDR2 sequences are MDHEN and SYDVKM. CDR3 nucleotides: TGTGCCAGCAGTTGGCGACAGGCGTCTGAAGCTTTCTTT. Its translation: CASSWRQASEAFF.

The chain uses TRBV7-6 and TRBJ2-5; D possibly corresponds to TRBD1 (6 bases). With 1 base removed from V and 1 base from J, the gap between germline ends came to 13 bases. The CDR3 contains 16 residues. CDR1 is SGHVS, CDR2 FNYEAQ, per germline. CDR3 region: CASSLGTAHFQETQYF. For the CDR3, the DNA is TGTGCCAGCAGCTTAGGGACAGCTCATTTCCAAGAGACCCAGTACTTC.

V and J are TRBV7-3 and TRBJ2-3; the D gene is possibly TRBD2 (5 bases). The CDR3 runs 15 residues. V lost 5 bases and J lost 6, with 18 bases in between. Germline V lookup: CDR1 SGHTA, CDR2 FQGTGA. CDR3 loop: CASSPTYGGLDTQYF. In nucleotides, the CDR3 is TGTGCCAGCAGCCCAACCTATGGTGGACTTGATACGCAGTATTTT.

The chain employs TRBV11-2 and TRBJ1-1; no clear D. From germline, CDR1 is SGHAT and CDR2 FQNNGV. V was cut by 3 bases and J by 11 bases, with 13 bases left in between. CDR3 length: 12 amino acids. The CDR3 sequence: CASSFGGEWAFF. CDR3 sequence (DNA): TGTGCCAGCAGCTTCGGTGGGGAGTGGGCTTTCTTT.

This sequence joins TRBV9 and TRBJ1-2; 8 positions match TRBD1. The germline gives CDR1 SGDLS, CDR2 YYNGEE. Trimming at V came to 4 bases and at J to 8 bases, leaving 16 bases not matched to a gene. The CDR3 runs to 16 residues. In DNA, the CDR3 is TGTGCCAGCAGCTCAAGAACATTCCGGGACAGGATCGGCTACACCTTC. It encodes CASSSRTFRDRIGYTF.

The chain carries TRBV30 and TRBJ1-4; D may be TRBD1 (5 bases). With 2 bases removed from V and 4 bases from J, the gap between germline ends came to 11 bases. The germline gives CDR1 GTSNPN, CDR2 SVGIG (reference sequence). This CDR3 has 14 residues. The CDR3, as DNA: TGTGCCTGGAGTAGACAGACCGATAATGAAAAACTGTTTTTT. It translates to CAWSRQTDNEKLFF.

V is TRBV7-2 and J is TRBJ2-7; D might be TRBD2 (6 bases). Germline V gene data show CDR1 as SGHTA and CDR2 as FQGNSA. V was trimmed by 3 bases and J by 4 bases, leaving 7 bases between them. CDR3 length equals 12 residues. The CDR3 loop is CASSLLAYEQYF. For the CDR3, the DNA is TGTGCCAGCAGCTTGCTAGCGTACGAGCAGTACTTC.

The sample holds a few counts of this clone. The chain recombines TRBV7-2 with TRBJ1-2; 7 bases match TRBD1. Germline CDR1 SGHTA, CDR2 FQGNSA. The CDR3 loop spans 15 amino acids. J was trimmed by 5 bases and V by 5 bases; bases with no gene match: 11. In DNA form, the CDR3 reads TGTGCCAGCAGCCTACAACAGGGGCTCCAGTATGGCTACACCTTC. It is translated as CASSLQQGLQYGYTF. Using reference TRBV7-2 and TRBJ1-2 for the parts outside the CDR3, the full variable domain is GAGVSQSPSNKVTEKGKDVELRCDPISGHTALYWYRQSLGQGLEFLIYFQGNSAPDKSGLPSDRFSAERTGGSVSTLTIQRTQQEDSAVYLCASSLQQGLQYGYTFGSGTRLTVV.

DNA for the CDR3: TGTGCCAGCAGTTCAAACAGGGAGTGGACTGAAGCTTTCTTT. Its protein product is CASSSNREWTEAFF. The gene calls are TRBV6-5 and TRBJ1-1; D possibly corresponds to TRBD1 (6 bases). Deletions cut 4 bases from V and 5 bases from J, with 14 bases between. This CDR3 has 14 amino acids. Germline CDR1 and CDR2: MNHEY and SVGAGI.

J is TRBJ1-5 and V is TRBV6-6; the D gene is possibly TRBD1 (5 bases). CDR3 length equals 15 residues. V lost 2 bases and J 4 bases, leaving 12 bases between the germline ends. CDR1 and CDR2 (germline): MNHNY, SVGAGI (reference sequence). The CDR3 loop is CASSYITGENQPQHF. CDR3 nucleotide sequence: TGTGCCAGCAGTTACATAACAGGAGAAAATCAGCCCCAGCATTTT.

With regard to this clone: Other DNA sequences in this specimen translate into the identical CDR3. V is TRBV15 and J is TRBJ1-1; TRBD1 might be the D (6 bases). The ends were cut back, 0 bases at V and 5 bases at J, with 13 bases in the middle. The germline gives CDR1 LNHNV, CDR2 YYDKDF (reference sequence). This CDR3 has 15 residues. CDR3: CATSRDQGPGTEAFF. The DNA for the CDR3 is TGTGCCACCAGCAGAGATCAGGGGCCAGGGACTGAAGCTTTCTTT.

This chain links TRBV6-1 with TRBJ1-6, with D possibly TRBD1 on 6 matching bases. The CDR3 is made up of 14 amino acids. V lost 5 bases and J 8 bases, leaving 13 bases between the germline ends. CDR1 and CDR2 (germline): MNHNS, SASEGT. The CDR3 is CASSRTEGDSPLHF. CDR3 bases: TGTGCCAGCAGTCGGACAGAGGGCGATTCACCCCTCCACTTT.

This chain links TRBV2 with TRBJ1-4; D is perhaps TRBD1 (5 bases). The CDR3 has 15 residues. The germline V and J ends were trimmed by 4 bases and 0 bases, with 9 bases remaining between them. Germline values: CDR1 SNHLY, CDR2 FYNNEI. DNA of the CDR3: TGTGCCAGCAGTGCAGGACAATCAACTAATGAAAAACTGTTTTTT. Translation gives CASSAGQSTNEKLFF.

This clone was counted only a few times. No conserved phenylalanine or tryptophan is present at the end of the CDR3, so a read error is the likely explanation. No DNA is shown, since the ends of the CDR3 on it are uncertain; the CDR3 is the one TCRdb lists. The V and J genes are TRBV23-1 and TRBJ1-4. TRBV23-1 is designated an ORF whose function remains uncertain. The CDR3 is 8 amino acids in total, end residues counted. CDR3: CARVGGMR.